This T cell receptor (beta chain) was recovered during a study of cytomegalovirus exposure and HLA in healthy donors. Study details: A data release that came early held roughly 80 million unique TCRs from HLA-typed donors.

The study, taken as a whole, reports: An assumption of roughly uniform sequencing depth across donors underlay the presence/absence analyses. The authors later found most CMV-associated TCR beta chains appeared HLA-restricted.

It was with 60 Vbeta and 13 Jbeta primers that the PCR ran. Authors' analysis steps: Some 9.9 million shared chains were among about 80 million unique TCR beta chains counted in a later analysis. Profiling relied on immunoSEQ multiplex PCR, and the TCRdb table lists in-frame clones only, not all of them. The DNA gave D and trimming, while V, J and clone size come from that table. This table holds about 150,000 clones, about 85% found once. Note on this clone: Its antigen is not known.

The V gene's germline CDR1 is KGHSH and CDR2 LQKENI. The CDR3 totals 13 residues. Trimming took off 6 bases at V and 2 bases at J, with 10 bases between the two ends. Sequencing used PBMCs. The TCR comes from a human donor in good health. This chain connects TRBV18 to TRBJ2-5; TRBD1 is a possible D gene (6 bases). CDR3 sequence (DNA): TGTGCCAGCTCCCGGGACAATCAAGAGACCCAGTACTTC. It is translated as CASSRDNQETQYF.